These 19 T cell receptor beta chains came from one sample sequenced in a study of T-cell memory formation after mild COVID-19. TCRdb passed the 5' RACE reads through MiXCR, listing each CDR3 protein once. The sample shows around 34,000 distinct CDR3 sequences, 7% to 8% of them seen only once. The material sequenced was PBMCs or a T cell subset sorted from them (not recorded which). The receptors here all came from a man in his late teens or twenties who had mild COVID-19 (a few samples of this study predate the infection). Cell type and time point are not known.

This clonotype was seen ten or more times. The chain combines TRBV6-5 with TRBJ1-1; no reliable D call. Trimming shortened V by 5 bases and J by 1 base, and 11 bases separated the two germline ends. The CDR3 is made up of 14 amino acids. In germline, CDR1 is MNHEY, CDR2 SVGAGI. The CDR3 spells CASSKRVGNTEAFF. Here the CDR3 DNA reads TGTGCCAGCAGTAAGCGGGTCGGGAACACTGAAGCTTTCTTT.

This clonotype was seen many times. V and J are TRBV12-3 or TRBV12-4 and TRBJ1-1; D gene ambiguous. V was clipped by 7 bases and J by 2 bases, with 14 bases between them. The CDR3 is 14 residues long. The chain's CDR3 is CASTVGLTNTEAFF. CDR3 bases: TGTGCCAGCACTGTCGGGCTGACAAACACTGAAGCTTTCTTT.

This clonotype has a count of ten or more. The genes are TRBV5-1 and TRBJ2-7, with 11 positions matching TRBD2. The V gene's germline CDR1 is SGHRS and CDR2 YFSETQ. This CDR3 is 15 amino acids long. V was clipped by 4 bases and J by 3 bases; unmatched bases: 6. The CDR3: CASSDRLAGSYEQYF. In DNA form, the CDR3 reads TGCGCCAGCAGCGATCGACTAGCGGGGAGCTACGAGCAGTACTTC.

This chain joins TRBV10-3 and TRBJ2-3, with D hard to call. V shed 3 bases and J shed 1 base, with 11 bases lying between them. Germline CDR1 is ENHRY and CDR2 is SYGVKD. The CDR3 runs 15 residues. CDR3: CAISEGESGTDTQYF. DNA of the CDR3: TGTGCCATCAGTGAAGGAGAGAGTGGCACAGATACGCAGTATTTT.

This clonotype was observed many times. The V call is TRBV7-2, the J call TRBJ2-3; no reliable D call. Trimming shortened V by 7 bases and J by 8 bases, and 13 bases separated the two germline ends. CDR3 length equals 12 residues. The V gene's germline CDR1 is SGHTA and CDR2 FQGNSA. Here the CDR3 DNA reads TGTGCCAGCACCCGGGCCCGAGGTACGCAGTATTTT. Residues: CASTRARGTQYF. Full variable domain (outside the CDR3, taken from reference TRBV7-2 and TRBJ2-3): GAGVSQSPSNKVTEKGKDVELRCDPISGHTALYWYRQSLGQGLEFLIYFQGNSAPDKSGLPSDRFSAERTGGSVSTLTIQRTQQEDSAVYLCASTRARGTQYFGPGTRLTVL.

This clonotype was seen many times. The chain joins TRBV7-2 to TRBJ1-2; weak D call: TRBD1 (5 bases). Trimming pared 5 bases from V and 7 bases from J, leaving 14 bases between. In germline, CDR1 is SGHTA, CDR2 FQGNSA. This CDR3 comprises 13 residues. This CDR3 reads CASSPDVGTGYTF. The CDR3 DNA is TGTGCCAGCAGCCCAGATGTGGGGACTGGCTACACCTTC. Complete variable domain (other parts from reference TRBV7-2 and TRBJ1-2): GAGVSQSPSNKVTEKGKDVELRCDPISGHTALYWYRQSLGQGLEFLIYFQGNSAPDKSGLPSDRFSAERTGGSVSTLTIQRTQQEDSAVYLCASSPDVGTGYTFGSGTRLTVV.

V gene TRBV4-3 combines with J gene TRBJ2-5, with 10 bases matching TRBD2. The CDR3 runs 17 residues. The junction had 8 bases not matched to a gene; V was cut back by 0 bases and J by 4 bases. Germline V gene lookup returns CDR1 LGHNA and CDR2 YSLEER. The chain's CDR3 is CASSQEIAGGMGETQYF. In DNA, the CDR3 is TGCGCCAGCAGCCAAGAGATAGCGGGGGGCATGGGAGAGACCCAGTACTTC.

This clonotype was counted a few times. The genes are TRBV25-1 and TRBJ2-5; 7 positions match TRBD2. Germline V lookup: CDR1 MGHDK, CDR2 SYGVNS. This CDR3 has 14 residues. J gave up 3 bases and V 3 bases, and 4 bases lay outside the gene matches. DNA for the CDR3: TGTGCCAGCAGTGAGGCGGGGAGGGAAGAGACCCAGTACTTC. It translates to CASSEAGREETQYF.

This clonotype has ten or more counts. The chain employs TRBV7-2 and TRBJ2-5, with 9 bases that match TRBD2. This CDR3 is 15 amino acids long. Trimming removed 0 bases from V and 4 bases from J; junction bases left unmatched: 3. From germline, CDR1 is SGHTA and CDR2 FQGNSA. Here the CDR3 DNA reads TGTGCCAGCAGCTTAGCTGGCGGGGGGGGAGAGACCCAGTACTTC. Translating gives CASSLAGGGGETQYF.

The chain carries TRBV4-1 and TRBJ1-4; tentatively, D is TRBD1 (5 bases). The CDR3 loop spans 15 amino acids. V lost 3 bases to trimming and J lost 8 bases, with 16 bases between them. The germline gives CDR1 MGHRA, CDR2 YSYEKL. The CDR3 nucleotides read TGCGCCAGCAGCCATCCTACGGGACTCGGGGAAAAACTGTTTTTT. Translation gives CASSHPTGLGEKLFF.

This clonotype was observed at least ten times. J is TRBJ2-5 and V is TRBV6-2 or TRBV6-3; tentatively, D is TRBD2 (7 bases). This CDR3 has 13 residues. Trimming took off 7 bases at V and 5 bases at J, with 14 bases between the two ends. Germline CDR1 MNHEY, CDR2 SVGEGT. CDR3 DNA sequence: TGTGCCAGCACCTGGGGGGGCGACGAGACCCAGTACTTC. Protein sequence: CASTWGGDETQYF.

This clonotype was observed many times. V and J are TRBV5-1 and TRBJ1-1; weak D call: TRBD1 (6 bases). The CDR3 covers 17 residues. V gave up 4 bases and J gave up 1 base, with 20 bases separating them. Germline CDR1 and CDR2: SGHRS and YFSETQ. CDR3 DNA sequence: TGCGCCAGCAGCACCAGGGGTCAGGGCTACTCGAACACTGAAGCTTTCTTT. This translates into CASSTRGQGYSNTEAFF.

At least ten counts were recorded for this clonotype. The chain joins TRBV7-6 to TRBJ2-2; weak D call: TRBD2 (5 bases). V lost 4 bases, J lost 2 bases, and 11 bases lay in between. The CDR3 runs 15 residues. CDR1 is SGHVS, CDR2 FNYEAQ, per germline. Here the CDR3 DNA reads TGTGCCAGCAGCTCCGGACTGTTAAACACCGGGGAGCTGTTTTTT. The encoded protein is CASSSGLLNTGELFF.

This clonotype is judged medium-sized. The V and J genes are TRBV9 and TRBJ2-5; 8 bases are a match to TRBD1. Unmatched junction bases numbered 9, after V lost 0 bases and J lost 5 bases. The CDR3 totals 16 residues. Germline V lookup: CDR1 SGDLS, CDR2 YYNGEE. This chain's CDR3 is CASSVASQGAGETQYF. CDR3 bases: TGTGCCAGCAGCGTAGCTTCCCAGGGGGCGGGGGAGACCCAGTACTTC.

J is TRBJ1-6 and V is TRBV6-5; 7 bases fit TRBD1. J lost 10 bases, V lost 6 bases, and 6 bases had no gene match. The CDR3 is 13 residues long. The germline V gene has CDR1 MNHEY and CDR2 SVGAGI. CDR3 in DNA: TGTGCCAGCAGGACCGACAGGGACTCACCCCTCCACTTT. It translates to CASRTDRDSPLHF.

This clonotype was seen ten or more times. CDR3 loop: CASSLRQGLIQYF. The CDR3, as DNA: TGTGCCAGCAGTCTTCGACAGGGACTGATTCAGTACTTC. The chain uses TRBV28 and TRBJ2-4; a possible D gene is TRBD1 (7 bases). CDR1 and CDR2 (germline): MDHEN, SYDVKM. The CDR3 has 13 residues. V dropped 5 bases and J dropped 10 bases, with 15 bases sitting between them.

In this sample, this clonotype turned up a few times. The chain has TRBV25-1 and TRBJ1-1; D not resolved. The germline V gene has CDR1 MGHDK and CDR2 SYGVNS. The CDR3 extends over 14 amino acids. Trimming shortened V by 3 bases and J by 1 base, and 9 bases separated the two germline ends. CDR3 in amino acids: CASSESWGNTEAFF. In DNA form, the CDR3 reads TGTGCCAGCAGTGAGTCCTGGGGGAACACTGAAGCTTTCTTT.

This clonotype came up many times. The V call is TRBV4-2, the J call TRBJ1-2, with D perhaps TRBD1 (6 bases). The CDR3 consists of 13 residues. The V end was cut by 3 bases, the J end by 5 bases, with 10 bases between. The germline V gene has CDR1 LGHNA and CDR2 YNFKEQ. The chain's CDR3 is CASSHPGTYGYTF. CDR3 DNA: TGTGCCAGCAGCCACCCCGGGACATATGGCTACACCTTC.

This clonotype was found many times. The chain employs TRBV7-9 and TRBJ2-1, with TRBD1 matching 7 bases. Looked up from germline, CDR1 is SEHNR and CDR2 is FQNEAQ (reference sequence). The CDR3 consists of 14 residues. Trimming removed 8 bases from V and 0 bases from J; junction bases left unmatched: 4. Here the CDR3 reads CASGSGGSYNEQFF. The CDR3 DNA follows: TGTGCCAGCGGATCAGGGGGCTCCTACAATGAGCAGTTCTTC.